The 21 T cell receptor beta chains below come from one sample, sequenced in a study of shared clonotypes between healthy human individuals. The data were produced by immunoSEQ multiplex PCR, yet TCRdb's version contains in-frame clones alone and is incomplete. The profile shows about 2.4 million clones, 80% to 95% of them singletons. Sequenced: naive CD4+ T cells from PBMCs. The subset here: CD45RA+ positively selected. Receptors were obtained from a man aged 18-30 years in good health. Some clones in this sample may be carry-over from other donors' samples.

This rearrangement joins TRBV28 to TRBJ1-1, with a possible D match to TRBD1 (6 bases). The germline gives CDR1 MDHEN, CDR2 SYDVKM. V shed 6 bases and J shed 3 bases, with 11 bases lying between them. This CDR3 has 13 residues. CDR3 in DNA: TGTGCCAGCAGGTACAGGGTGCACACTGAAGCTTTCTTT. Amino acid sequence: CASRYRVHTEAFF.

The chain uses TRBV4-3 and TRBJ2-3; 8 bases match TRBD1. This CDR3 is 15 amino acids long. Germline values: CDR1 LGHNA, CDR2 YSLEER. V lost 1 base to trimming and J lost 7 bases; unmatched junction nucleotides: 7. Here the CDR3 DNA reads TGCGCCAGCAGCCAAGGCGTCAGGGGGCTTAATACGCAGTATTTT. This gives the protein CASSQGVRGLNTQYF.

This chain links TRBV7-3 with TRBJ2-1; D unresolved. The CDR3 is made up of 16 amino acids. The V end lost 5 bases, the J end lost 0 bases, and 14 bases lay between the germline ends. Germline values: CDR1 SGHTA, CDR2 FQGTGA. Here the CDR3 reads CASSVSGENSYNEQFF. DNA of the CDR3: TGTGCCAGCAGCGTTAGTGGCGAAAACTCCTACAATGAGCAGTTCTTC.

This clone was seen only once. The chain has TRBV4-2 and TRBJ1-3; D ambiguous. V shed 0 bases and J shed 2 bases, with 11 bases lying between them. CDR1 LGHNA and CDR2 YNFKEQ come from the germline V gene. This CDR3 is 16 amino acids long. The CDR3: CASSQDLPEAGNTIYF. The CDR3 nucleotides are TGTGCCAGCAGCCAAGATTTGCCAGAAGCTGGAAACACCATATATTTT.

V gene TRBV5-4 combines with J gene TRBJ2-1; D not resolved. V gave up 6 bases and J gave up 9 bases, with 19 bases separating them. Germline-derived CDR1 and CDR2 are SGHNT and YYREEE (reference sequence). CDR3 length equals 14 residues. The CDR3 region has the DNA TGTGCCAGCACCCAGGATACGGCGTATGGTGAGCAGTTCTTC. This codes for CASTQDTAYGEQFF.

This sequence joins TRBV5-1 and TRBJ2-7; no clear D. Trimming removed 0 bases from V and 0 bases from J, with 10 bases in between. This CDR3 is 15 amino acids long. Looked up from germline, CDR1 is SGHRS and CDR2 is YFSETQ. The DNA for the CDR3 is TGCGCCAGCAGCTTGGTGGCAGACCTCTCCTACGAGCAGTACTTC. Translating gives CASSLVADLSYEQYF.

The genes are TRBV5-6 and TRBJ2-2; 7 positions match TRBD1. V was pared by 0 bases and J by 4 bases, with 3 bases of the junction left unmatched. CDR3 length equals 15 residues. The V gene's germline CDR1 is SGHDT and CDR2 YYEEEE. CDR3 in DNA: TGTGCCAGCAGCTTGGTGACAGGGCCCACCGGGGAGCTGTTTTTT. Protein: CASSLVTGPTGELFF.

The genes are TRBV4-2 and TRBJ1-5; 8 bases are shared with TRBD1. Germline assignment: CDR1 LGHNA and CDR2 YNFKEQ. The CDR3 length is 15 residues. The ends lost 0 bases at V and 4 bases at J; junction bases unmatched: 2. The CDR3 coding sequence is TGTGCCAGCAGCCAAGAGGGACAGGTGAATCAGCCCCAGCATTTT. This codes for CASSQEGQVNQPQHF.

The gene calls are TRBV4-1 and TRBJ2-7; D assignment may be TRBD1 or TRBD2 (5 bases each). Germline loops: CDR1 MGHRA, CDR2 YSYEKL. V was cut by 3 bases and J by 2 bases, with 11 bases left in between. CDR3 length equals 14 residues. In nucleotides, the CDR3 is TGCGCCAGCAGCCACACCGGGGCTCCCTACGAGCAGTACTTC. It codes for CASSHTGAPYEQYF.

V and J are TRBV7-8 and TRBJ2-1; tentatively, D is TRBD2 (5 bases). This CDR3 comprises 17 residues. The V and J ends lost 5 bases and 4 bases respectively, with 21 bases between them. Germline assignment: CDR1 SGHVS and CDR2 FQNEAQ. The CDR3 spells CASSPRDGAVDYNEQFF. As DNA, the CDR3 is TGTGCCAGCAGCCCCCGGGATGGAGCGGTCGATTACAATGAGCAGTTCTTC.

About this clone: Other DNA sequences within the sample encode an identical CDR3. The J gene is TRBJ2-1, the V gene TRBV7-8; 8 bases align to TRBD2. V lost 3 bases and J lost 1; bases outside the gene matches: 5. This CDR3 is built from 16 residues. The germline CDR1 and CDR2 sequences are SGHVS and FQNEAQ. The DNA for the CDR3 is TGTGCCAGCAGCTTGGGCGGGAGGCCGTCCTACAATGAGCAGTTCTTC. Amino acid sequence: CASSLGGRPSYNEQFF. The whole variable domain, remainder taken from reference TRBV7-8 and TRBJ2-1, is GAGVSQSPRYKVAKRGQDVALRCDPISGHVSLFWYQQALGQGPEFLTYFQNEAQLDKSGLPSDRFFAERPEGSVSTLKIQRTQQEDSAVYLCASSLGGRPSYNEQFFGPGTRLTVL.

The chain couples TRBV5-6 to TRBJ2-7; D tentatively fits TRBD1 or TRBD2 (5 bases each). CDR3 size: 15 residues. From germline, CDR1 is SGHDT and CDR2 YYEEEE. The V and J ends lost 1 base and 5 bases respectively, with 16 bases between them. The CDR3 loop reads CASSLLDTTGNEQYF. The CDR3 DNA is TGTGCCAGCAGCTTGCTGGACACCACCGGGAACGAGCAGTACTTC.

V usage is TRBV7-9 and J usage is TRBJ1-6; TRBD1 matches at 11 bases. Losses at the gene ends were 5 bases for V and 11 bases for J; bases not matched to a gene: 11. Germline CDR1 SEHNR, CDR2 FQNEAQ (reference sequence). The CDR3 is made up of 16 amino acids. CDR3 protein: CASSASGTGGYAPLHF. In nucleotides, the CDR3 is TGTGCCAGCAGCGCCTCCGGGACAGGGGGTTACGCACCCCTCCACTTT.

This chain connects TRBV13 to TRBJ2-3, with 8 bases aligning to TRBD2. This CDR3 is built from 15 residues. The J segment lost 5 bases and the V segment lost 5 bases, leaving 9 bases of the junction unmatched. Germline values: CDR1 PRHDT, CDR2 FYEKMQ (reference sequence). CDR3 sequence: CASSPPGGPRDTQYF. CDR3 bases: TGTGCCAGCAGCCCACCGGGAGGGCCAAGAGATACGCAGTATTTT.

This CDR3 reads CASSLVVQGQRETQYF. In DNA, the CDR3 is TGTGCCAGCAGCTTAGTAGTTCAGGGACAGAGAGAGACCCAGTACTTC. This chain links TRBV11-2 with TRBJ2-5; 7 bases are a match to TRBD1. Germline V gene data show CDR1 as SGHAT and CDR2 as FQNNGV. This CDR3 contains 16 residues. Trimming took 1 base from V and 4 from J; bases not matched to a gene: 9.

The genes are TRBV5-4 and TRBJ2-7; TRBD2 might be the D (5 bases). CDR3 length equals 15 residues. Deletions cut 4 bases from V and 3 bases from J, with 17 bases between. Germline V gene lookup returns CDR1 SGHNT and CDR2 YYREEE (reference sequence). The CDR3 nucleotides read TGTGCCAGCAGCCTCAAACGGGGTGGACTCTACGAGCAGTACTTC. Amino acids: CASSLKRGGLYEQYF.

The V call is TRBV5-1, the J call TRBJ2-1, with 13 positions matching TRBD2. Germline CDR1 SGHRS, CDR2 YFSETQ. The CDR3 totals 16 residues. V dropped 0 bases and J dropped 10; count of bases not matched to a gene: 7. The CDR3 DNA follows: TGCGCCAGCAGCTTGGAAACTAGCGGGAGGGCCGTAGAGCAGTTCTTC. Amino acid sequence: CASSLETSGRAVEQFF.

This clone is a singleton in its sample. The same CDR3 arises from other DNA sequences in this sample as well. The V call is TRBV6-5, the J call TRBJ2-4; D ambiguous. This CDR3 has 11 residues. Germline CDR1 MNHEY, CDR2 SVGAGI. V dropped 2 bases and J dropped 10 bases, with 6 bases sitting between them. In nucleotides, the CDR3 is TGTGCCAGCAGTTACGCTGGGATTCAGTACTTC. Protein product: CASSYAGIQYF.

The chain combines TRBV5-1 with TRBJ1-2; TRBD1 matches at 8 bases. The CDR3 spans 15 residues. From germline, CDR1 is SGHRS and CDR2 YFSETQ. Germline trimming cut 4 bases from V and 2 bases from J; bases unmatched to any gene: 7. The CDR3 sequence: CASSLGGTGNYGYTF. CDR3 nucleotide sequence: TGCGCCAGCAGCCTAGGGGGGACAGGAAACTATGGCTACACCTTC.

This chain joins TRBV4-3 and TRBJ1-2; D possibly corresponds to TRBD1 (5 bases). Trimming left V 0 bases short and J 3 bases short, with 11 bases between. The germline gives CDR1 LGHNA, CDR2 YSLEER. CDR3 size: 15 residues. The CDR3: CASSQESEGYYGYTF. DNA of the CDR3: TGCGCCAGCAGCCAAGAGAGCGAGGGGTACTATGGCTACACCTTC.

CDR3 DNA sequence: TGTGCCAGCAGTGGCCGGGACAGGTTCTACGAGCAGTACTTC. Residues: CASSGRDRFYEQYF. The genes are TRBV28 and TRBJ2-7; 8 bases match TRBD1. Unmatched junction bases numbered 6, after V lost 5 bases and J lost 3 bases. The V gene's germline CDR1 is MDHEN and CDR2 SYDVKM. CDR3 length equals 14 residues.